The 17 T cell receptor beta chains reported below all come from one sample, sequenced in a study of CD8+CD57+ T cells in acquired aplastic anemia. Genomic DNA acted as the template from which TCR beta VDJ combination and CDR3 sequence profiling were carried out. TCRdb independently ran MiXCR on the reads; one entry per CDR3 protein. The sample comprises about 150,000 distinct CDR3 sequences, around 47% of which are singletons, and 3% to 4% rests with the top ten. Patients selected for sequencing had displayed CD8+CD57+ cell expansion by flow cytometry. Sequencing input: sorted CD4+, CD8+, or CD8+CD57+ T cells (not recorded which) from PBMCs. These receptors all stem from a human donor with aplastic anemia.

There are many counts of this clonotype. The chain recombines TRBV10-3 with TRBJ2-7, with D maybe TRBD1 (5 bases). Germline V gene sequence: CDR1 ENHRY, CDR2 SYGVKD. With 7 bases removed from V and 2 bases from J, the gap between germline ends came to 15 bases. There are 14 residues in the CDR3. In DNA form, the CDR3 reads TGTGCCATCAAAGGCGAAAGGACACCCTACGAGCAGTACTTC. As protein: CAIKGERTPYEQYF.

A word on this clonotype: Being one base from a much bigger clone, this may be a read error. This rearrangement joins TRBV25-1 to TRBJ1-1, with 9 nucleotides matching TRBD1. CDR1 is MGHDK and CDR2 is SYGVNS in the germline V gene. This CDR3 comprises 16 residues. The CDR3 DNA follows: TGTGCCAGCAGCTTGGTTAGGGACAGGGTGAACACTGAAGCTTCCTTT. It specifies CASSLVRDRVNTEASF.

The chain links TRBV9 to TRBJ2-2, with TRBD2 matching over 11 bases. The CDR3 contains 15 residues. Per the germline V gene, CDR1 is SGDLS and CDR2 is YYNGEE. The V segment lost 4 bases and the J segment 6 bases; nucleotides outside the gene matches: 5. The CDR3 DNA follows: TGTGCCAGCAGCATCACTAGCGGGGGTGCCGGGGAGCTGTTTTTT. Amino acid sequence: CASSITSGGAGELFF. The whole variable domain, remainder taken from reference TRBV9 and TRBJ2-2, is DSGVTQTPKHLITATGQRVTLRCSPRSGDLSVYWYQQSLDQGLQFLIQYYNGEERAKGNILERFSAQQFPDLHSELNLSSLELGDSALYFCASSITSGGAGELFFGEGSRLTVL.

This rearrangement joins TRBV10-3 to TRBJ1-6, with 9 bases fitting TRBD1. The CDR3 has 15 amino acids. CDR1 and CDR2 (germline): ENHRY, SYGVKD. Losses at the gene ends were 4 bases for V and 6 bases for J; bases not matched to a gene: 4. CDR3 in DNA: TGTGCCATCAGTGCCATGACAGGGGGTAATTCACCCCTCCACTTT. This gives the protein CAISAMTGGNSPLHF.

The count of this clonotype is one. The chain couples TRBV20-1 to TRBJ1-2; 7 bases line up with TRBD1. Trimming cost V 2 bases and J 2 bases; bases outside gene matches: 8. Germline V gene sequence: CDR1 DFQATT, CDR2 SNEGSKA (reference sequence). The CDR3 is 15 amino acids. CDR3 protein: CSARLVGQENYGYTF. The CDR3 DNA sequence: TGCAGTGCTAGACTTGTCGGACAGGAGAACTATGGCTACACCTTC.

The chain uses TRBV19 and TRBJ1-2; 7 positions agree with TRBD1. The CDR3 length is 17 residues. The ends lost 10 bases at V and 2 bases at J; junction bases unmatched: 19. In germline, CDR1 is LNHDA, CDR2 SQIVND (reference sequence). In DNA form, the CDR3 reads TGTGCCACCTACGGGACAGCCCGTCGGGGGGAGAACTATGGCTACACCTTC. This codes for CATYGTARRGENYGYTF.

The genes are TRBV29-1 and TRBJ2-4; 9 bases are a match to TRBD2. The V and J ends lost 1 base and 4 bases, in that order; junction bases with no gene match: 2. Germline CDR1 and CDR2: SQVTM and ANQGSEA. The CDR3 length is 14 residues. CDR3 nucleotide sequence: TGCAGCGTTGAAGTAGCGGGGGTTAAAAACATTCAGTACTTC. It specifies CSVEVAGVKNIQYF.

The rearrangement uses TRBV7-6 and TRBJ2-7; the match to TRBD1 covers 11 bases. This CDR3 region has 15 residues. Trimming at V came to 5 bases and at J to 3 bases, leaving 6 bases not matched to a gene. Germline assignment: CDR1 SGHVS and CDR2 FNYEAQ. CDR3 sequence: CASSPGQGANYEQYF. The CDR3, as DNA: TGTGCCAGCAGCCCTGGACAGGGGGCTAACTACGAGCAGTACTTC.

CDR3 in amino acids: CAISERARGYNQPQHF. The CDR3 nucleotides read TGTGCCATCAGTGAGAGGGCCCGCGGTTACAATCAGCCCCAGCATTTT. V is TRBV10-3 and J is TRBJ1-5; no clear D gene. Trimming removed 2 bases from V and 3 bases from J, with 14 bases in between. CDR1 is ENHRY and CDR2 is SYGVKD in the germline V gene. The CDR3 consists of 16 residues.

The rearrangement uses TRBV10-3 and TRBJ2-1, with 9 bases fitting TRBD1. The CDR3 covers 15 residues. Germline CDR1 and CDR2: ENHRY and SYGVKD. V was clipped by 2 bases and J by 9 bases; unmatched bases: 8. The CDR3 here is CAISEGQGRVGEQFF. CDR3 DNA sequence: TGTGCCATCAGTGAGGGACAGGGGAGGGTTGGTGAGCAGTTCTTC.

The rearrangement uses TRBV9 and TRBJ1-6; no firm D call. There are 15 residues in the CDR3. Germline CDR1 reads SGDLS; CDR2 reads YYNGEE. V lost 0 bases and J 5 bases, leaving 9 bases between the germline ends. As DNA, the CDR3 is TGTGCCAGCAGCGTAGGCGGCGGTGATAATTCACCCCTCCACTTT. Protein sequence: CASSVGGGDNSPLHF.

Turning to this clonotype: A much larger clone is a single base away; this may be a read error. V and J are TRBV20-1 and TRBJ1-5, with D maybe TRBD1 (5 bases). The CDR3 covers 12 residues. V lost 6 bases and J lost 4, with 10 bases in between. Germline V CDR1 and CDR2: DFQATT, SNEGSKA (reference sequence). CDR3 region: CSAMAGNQPQHF. The DNA for the CDR3 is TGCAGTGCAATGGCAGGGAATCAGCCCCAGCATTTT.

Turning to this clonotype: A much larger clonotype is one base distant, so this may be a read error. J is TRBJ1-2 and V is TRBV2; unclear D gene. V gave up 1 base and J gave up 8 bases, with 14 bases separating them. Germline CDR1 SNHLY, CDR2 FYNNEI. The CDR3 runs 14 residues. This chain's CDR3 is CASSEVGRDRGYTF. CDR3 nucleotides: TGTGCCAGCAGTGAAGTAGGGAGGGATAGAGGCTACACCTTC. Supplemented by reference TRBV2 and TRBJ1-2, the full variable domain reads EPEVTQTPSHQVTQMGQEVILRCVPISNHLYFYWYRQILGQKVEFLVSFYNNEISEKSEIFDDQFSVERPDGSNFTLKIRSTKLEDSAMYFCASSEVGRDRGYTFGSGTRLTVV.

This clonotype has a handful of counts. This may stem from a read error, because a much larger clone lies one nucleotide away. J is TRBJ1-1 and V is TRBV12-3 or TRBV12-4, with 9 bases aligning to TRBD1. V lost 3 bases to trimming and J lost 4 bases; unmatched junction nucleotides: 6. There are 15 residues in the CDR3. CDR3 sequence reads: CASSLPTGGGTEAFF. The CDR3 DNA reads TGTGCCAGCAGTTTGCCGACAGGGGGAGGCACTGAAGCTTTCTTT.

With respect to this clonotype: A much larger clone sits a single nucleotide away, making a read error possible. The chain employs TRBV7-7 and TRBJ2-3; a possible D gene is TRBD2 (6 bases). Per germline, CDR1 SSHAT and CDR2 FNYEAQ (reference sequence). This CDR3 spans 13 amino acids. The CDR3 region has the DNA TGTGCCAGCAGCCTTAGCGGCACAGATATGCAGTATTTT. It is translated as CASSLSGTDMQYF.

V and J are TRBV29-1 and TRBJ2-3; 9 nucleotides agree with TRBD2. The CDR3 length is 13 residues. Germline V lookup: CDR1 SQVTM, CDR2 ANQGSEA. V lost 5 bases, J lost 4 bases, and 4 bases stayed unmatched. CDR3: CSVPIAGADTQYF. The CDR3 coding sequence is TGCAGCGTTCCTATAGCGGGAGCAGATACGCAGTATTTT.

This clonotype has ten or more counts. The chain employs TRBV6-1 and TRBJ1-6; TRBD1 agrees at 7 bases. Trimming took 6 bases from V and 5 from J; bases not matched to a gene: 4. CDR1 and CDR2 from the germline V gene are MNHNS and SASEGT. This CDR3 is built from 14 residues. CDR3 region: CASSLGQDNSPLHF. Here the CDR3 DNA reads TGTGCCAGCAGCCTCGGACAGGATAATTCACCCCTCCACTTT.